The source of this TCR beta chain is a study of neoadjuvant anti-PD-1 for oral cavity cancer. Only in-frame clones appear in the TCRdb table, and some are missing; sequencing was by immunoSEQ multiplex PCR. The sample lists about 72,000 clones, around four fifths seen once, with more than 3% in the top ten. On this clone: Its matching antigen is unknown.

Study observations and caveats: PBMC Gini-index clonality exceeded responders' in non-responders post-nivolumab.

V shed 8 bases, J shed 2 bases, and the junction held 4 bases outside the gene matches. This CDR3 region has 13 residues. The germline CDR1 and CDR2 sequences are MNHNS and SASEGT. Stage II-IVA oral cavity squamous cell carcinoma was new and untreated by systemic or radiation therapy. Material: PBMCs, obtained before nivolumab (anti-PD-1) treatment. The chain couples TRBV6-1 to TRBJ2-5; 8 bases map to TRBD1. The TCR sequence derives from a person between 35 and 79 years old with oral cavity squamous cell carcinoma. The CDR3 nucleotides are TGTGCCAGCCGGACAGGGTGGCAAGAGACCCAGTACTTC. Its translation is CASRTGWQETQYF.